This T cell receptor (beta chain) appears in the sequencing data of a study of blood T cell repertoires in COVID-19. Looking at the study overall: In each case, the material was cDNA or gDNA derived from T cells, B-cell-depleted T cells, or PBMCs.

Those enrolled, adults aged roughly 18 to 89 years, came from about two dozen US areas. In assigning cohorts, the study relied on participant-reported clinical history. Cohort 3 recovered donors had two negative PCRs, clearance, or symptom resolution. V was shortened by 0 bases and J by 4 bases, with 21 bases between the two germline ends. This CDR3 comprises 18 residues. In germline, CDR1 is SGHRS, CDR2 YFSETQ. Assay used: immunoSEQ multiplex PCR; TCRdb lists only in-frame clones, some missing. This sample has more than 350,000 clones; roughly nine tenths occur once, and the top ten carry 0.95% to 1.1%.

Sequenced input: PBMCs or T cells enriched from blood (not recorded which). The receptor was isolated from a man between 18 and 35 years old who had recovered from COVID-19. The rearrangement uses TRBV5-1 and TRBJ2-3; TRBD1 is a possible D gene (6 bases). The CDR3, as DNA: TGCGCCAGCAGCTTGGGGGTAGGGGGAGCGTCTCTGCCAGATACGCAGTATTTT. Translating it yields CASSLGVGGASLPDTQYF.